This T cell receptor beta chain was retrieved from a study of CD4 T cells in relation to SARS-CoV-2 and coronaviruses (dated by TCRdb to the early 2020s). In the study overall: A median age of around 38 years, with a range of about 21 to 80 years, was recorded for the full convalescent cohort of roughly eleven patients. Of the 12 convalescent patients, 8 were male and 4 were female, and two of the subjects were Hispanic. Shared crossreactive spike epitopes were mapped to their HLA restriction using patient-derived lymphoblastoid cell lines. At the level of individual TCR clonotypes, the study evaluated whether memory CD4+ T cells crossreact between the spike proteins of SARS-CoV-2 and those of common cold coronaviruses. The Adaptive Biotechnologies TCR-sequencing kit was used to sequence samples from three pre-COVID donors and the naive versus memory experiments, while other data came from Illumina-based sequencing. A different, Illumina-based TCR-beta assay was used to sequence expansion assays from other donors in the study. The investigation overall reported the following: The study was limited by small numbers of patients and tested TCRs. Since the crossreactivity analysis centred on spike protein, crossreactivity against other viral proteins was not assessed. Crossreactive clones showed significantly weaker SARS-CoV-2-driven expansion than monoreactive clones, consistent with antigenic imprinting. Memory CD4+ clonotypes crossrecognizing SARS-CoV-2 and at least one common cold coronavirus spike were found in 60% to 70% of donors. Naive versus memory sequencing indicated that memory recall responses, rather than primary responses primed during culture, are detected by the assay. No donor contributed both pre-pandemic and post-infection samples, which limited tracing the source of pre-existing responses.

Naive and memory CD4+ T cells were separated from cryopreserved PBMCs by CD4 enrichment followed by EasySep naive CD4+ T cell enrichment. Ficoll-Paque PLUS gradient centrifugation was used to isolate PBMCs from leukapheresis product or whole blood. PBMCs were either cryopreserved at -140 degrees C or used fresh in the expansion assay. The QIAamp Micro DNA Kit was used to extract genomic DNA from the CD4+ T cells. With regard to this clone: This receptor's antigen is unknown. No base-level quality is on record; no much larger clone is a single base apart.

Deep-resolution immunoSEQ TCR-beta sequencing was performed on DNA from uncultured naive and memory CD4+ T cells. The study's processing was this. During preprocessing, nonproductive sequences were discarded, as were any CDR3s that did not begin with C, did not end with F or W, or were shorter than 7 amino acids. Cultured and uncultured naive and memory CD4+ repertoires were searched for previously identified spike- and CEF-reactive CDR3s. Pairwise Levenshtein distance, computed with the stringdist R package after three terminal residues were trimmed from each end, was used as the measure of CDR3 homology. Here the immuneACCESS table is served through TCRdb, limited to in-frame sequences with V and J called. Missing clones are a known gap in these copies; in checked studies unresolved V genes cover under half, and the rest lacks a known reason. The V and J calls and clone size come from that table; D and trimming were worked out from the DNA. This sample comprises some 60,000 clones, about 90% of them detected only once. In total, the top ten clones hold 0.4% of the sample.

V is cut by 10 bases and J by 5 bases, and the space between the germline ends is 16 bases. Reading the germline V gene gives CDR1 ENHRY and CDR2 SYGVKD. Inclusive of the bounding cysteine and phenylalanine, the CDR3 is 13 residues long. Only CDR3 DNA is held: 39 bases, read in frame from base 1. The V and J segments used are TRBV10-3 and TRBJ2-3; the D gene cannot be resolved beyond TRBD1 or TRBD2, each matching 5 bases. The origin of this receptor is an adult with COVID-19. The sequenced material came from naive CD4+ T cells from PBMCs. This specimen's cell subset or site label, interpreted: naive CD4+ T cells isolated by negative enrichment. CDR3 region: CASSPGPKDTQYF. The nucleotides are TGTGCCAGTAGTCCGGGGCCTAAAGATACGCAGTATTTT.